The 27 T cell receptor beta chains listed next were all sequenced from one sample in a study of CXCR3-negative and CXCR3-positive naive CD8 T cells. UMI-tagged TRB cDNA libraries were built via 5' RACE. Reanalyzing the 5' RACE reads, TCRdb keeps one entry per CDR3 protein, without DNA. The ten top clones account for about 1.6%, within a sample of approximately 74,000 distinct CDR3 sequences. Input material: naive CXCR3- CD8+ T cells from blood. As for subset: CD45RO-CCR7+CD27+CD95- naive CD8+ T cells lacking CXCR3 (TNR3-). Source of these receptors: a human donor in good health. Some clones in this sample may be carry-over from other donors' samples.

This clonotype shows up as medium-sized by frequency. The chain links TRBV9 to TRBJ2-2. The CDR3 length is 12 residues. Germline V gives CDR1 SGDLS, CDR2 YYNGEE. CDR3 in amino acids: CASSPNAGELFF.

The CDR3 spells CASSLVTGGGGEQYF. The chain links TRBV7-6 to TRBJ2-7; the D call of TRBD1 rests on TCRdb alone, since no DNA is present to check it. The CDR3 extends over 15 amino acids. Looked up from germline, CDR1 is SGHVS and CDR2 is FNYEAQ.

The chain links TRBV28 to TRBJ2-2; no DNA is available, so the TRBD2 call from TCRdb remains unchecked. CDR3 length equals 16 residues. Germline V gene sequence: CDR1 MDHEN, CDR2 SYDVKM. The CDR3 loop reads CASSPGLAVNTGELFF.

V gene TRBV20-1 combines with J gene TRBJ2-1; TCRdb reports TRBD1, a call that lacks DNA to check it against. The CDR3 sequence is 15 residues long. The germline V gene encodes CDR1 DFQATT and CDR2 SNEGSKA (reference sequence). The CDR3: CSAPGGRNTYNEQFF.

The J gene is TRBJ2-4, the V gene TRBV4-1; TCRdb names TRBD2, which stays unverified in the absence of DNA. The CDR3 is 13 residues long. CDR1 and CDR2 (germline): MGHRA, YSYEKL. This CDR3 is CASSEGPPDIQYF.

V and J are TRBV29-1 and TRBJ2-3. CDR3 length: 16 residues. Germline CDR1 and CDR2: SQVTM and ANQGSEA. This CDR3 is CSVEKDKELTTDTQYF.

The rearrangement joins TRBV10-3 to TRBJ2-2. Germline lookup yields CDR1 ENHRY and CDR2 SYGVKD. This CDR3 contains 15 residues. CDR3 sequence reads: CAISVVGTTTGELFF.

V and J are TRBV6-1 and TRBJ2-5; TCRdb names TRBD2, which stays unverified in the absence of DNA. Per germline, CDR1 MNHNS and CDR2 SASEGT. CDR3 length equals 18 residues. The CDR3: CASTLKPAASGGQETQYF.

The chain is built from TRBV29-1 and TRBJ2-7; TCRdb proposes TRBD2, but this gene call is untestable without DNA. CDR1 and CDR2 from the germline V gene are SQVTM and ANQGSEA. The CDR3 is made up of 13 amino acids. CDR3 region: CSVEGGEVGEQYF.

V and J are TRBV13 and TRBJ2-7; TCRdb's assignment of TRBD2 cannot be checked, as there is no DNA. CDR3 size: 14 residues. CDR1 and CDR2 (germline): PRHDT, FYEKMQ (reference sequence). Here the CDR3 reads CASSPRDSSLEQYF.

The genes are TRBV20-1 and TRBJ2-3. This CDR3 has 12 amino acids. From germline, CDR1 is DFQATT and CDR2 SNEGSKA (reference sequence). CDR3 protein: CSASDLTDTQYF.

The chain couples TRBV29-1 to TRBJ2-1; with no DNA, the TCRdb D assignment of TRBD2 cannot be verified. The germline V gene encodes CDR1 SQVTM and CDR2 ANQGSEA. CDR3 length equals 12 residues. CDR3 sequence reads: CSVSSQGNEQFF.

The rearrangement joins TRBV29-1 to TRBJ2-1; TCRdb indicates TRBD1, and absent DNA this call remains unverified. Germline lookup yields CDR1 SQVTM and CDR2 ANQGSEA. The CDR3 loop spans 13 amino acids. CDR3 sequence reads: CSVRTGGTYEQFF.

V gene TRBV20-1 combines with J gene TRBJ2-1; the TCRdb D gene call, TRBD1, has no DNA to confirm it. This CDR3 spans 16 amino acids. Germline V gives CDR1 DFQATT, CDR2 SNEGSKA (reference sequence). CDR3: CSARDRGGMGYNEQFF.

The genes are TRBV29-1 and TRBJ2-7. The CDR3 sequence is 13 residues long. The germline V gene encodes CDR1 SQVTM and CDR2 ANQGSEA. The CDR3 sequence is CSVYWQNQETQYF.

The chain employs TRBV12-3 or TRBV12-4 and TRBJ2-7. This CDR3 is built from 13 residues. CDR3 protein: CASSDGGPYEQYF.

The CDR3 loop is CASSQGTILDINTGELFF. The chain carries TRBV4-2 and TRBJ2-2; TCRdb's D call, TRBD1, is unchecked because there is no DNA. The germline V gene has CDR1 LGHNA and CDR2 YNFKEQ. CDR3 size: 18 residues.

The chain recombines TRBV12-3 or TRBV12-4 with TRBJ1-6. The CDR3 is 15 residues long. The CDR3 here is CASSLAQGSNSPLHF.

V gene TRBV7-9 combines with J gene TRBJ2-7; there is no DNA to check the TCRdb D call of TRBD1. Germline values: CDR1 SEHNR, CDR2 FQNEAQ (reference sequence). This CDR3 has 14 amino acids. The CDR3 is CASSGTTSSYEQYF.

CDR3 amino acids: CASSLDGESKAFF. The chain carries TRBV7-6 and TRBJ1-1. The CDR3 covers 13 residues. Germline CDR1 and CDR2: SGHVS and FNYEAQ.

The chain has TRBV29-1 and TRBJ2-3; TCRdb returns TRBD1, unconfirmable since there is no DNA. Germline V CDR1 and CDR2: SQVTM, ANQGSEA. The CDR3 totals 14 residues. The CDR3 is CSVGGTDFLNTQYF.

The J gene is TRBJ2-3, the V gene TRBV9; TCRdb's D call of TRBD1 is untestable without DNA. This CDR3 spans 13 amino acids. CDR1 is SGDLS and CDR2 is YYNGEE in the germline V gene. CDR3 residues: CASTPGGLDTQYF.

This chain links TRBV7-9 with TRBJ2-1; TCRdb's D gene call, TRBD2, goes unchecked for lack of DNA. The germline gives CDR1 SEHNR, CDR2 FQNEAQ (reference sequence). CDR3 length: 15 amino acids. CDR3 sequence: CASSPQASGDNEQFF.

The CDR3 reads CASSSRVSSYNEQFF. The chain recombines TRBV7-9 with TRBJ2-1; TCRdb indicates TRBD1, and absent DNA this call remains unverified. CDR1 and CDR2 from the germline V gene are SEHNR and FQNEAQ (reference sequence). The length of the CDR3 is 15 residues.

The rearrangement links TRBV7-9 to TRBJ1-1; TCRdb lists TRBD1, though no DNA is available to test this call. Germline V CDR1 and CDR2: SEHNR, FQNEAQ (reference sequence). CDR3 size: 18 residues. The CDR3 sequence: CASSLVGDRGLVNTEAFF.

The V call is TRBV12-3 or TRBV12-4, the J call TRBJ2-1; as DNA is missing, the TRBD2 call by TCRdb cannot be tested. CDR3 length equals 13 residues. The CDR3 sequence is CASSPGLGGEQFF.

This chain connects TRBV29-1 to TRBJ2-3; checking the TCRdb D call of TRBD2 is not possible without DNA. The CDR3 spans 17 residues. CDR1 and CDR2 from the germline V gene are SQVTM and ANQGSEA. CDR3 in amino acids: CSVEGSSSRTSTDTQYF.